This TCR beta chain was obtained from a study of identifying expanded T cells in peripheral blood. CDR1 is SGHVS and CDR2 is FNYEAQ in the germline V gene. The trim removed 5 bases at V and 6 bases at J, leaving 10 bases unmatched. The CDR3 sequence is 16 residues long. Broader study findings: Clone count variance between roughly 2-week samples rose with total template count.

Healthy donors had no documented immune events, such as infections, while sampled. A word on this clone: The antigen is undetermined.

TCRdb keeps only in-frame clones here, not all; method: immunoSEQ multiplex PCR. The repertoire has about 78,000 clones, more than 75% of them found once; the top ten carry around 19%. This TCR was recovered from a person between 18 and 75 years old in good health. Sequencing was carried out using blood. The rearrangement links TRBV7-6 to TRBJ1-6; 7 bases are shared with TRBD1. CDR3 region: CASSPTGERANSPLHF. CDR3 nucleotides: TGTGCCAGCAGCCCCACAGGGGAGAGGGCTAATTCACCCCTCCACTTT. Full variable domain (rest looked up from reference TRBV7-6 and TRBJ1-6): GAGVSQSPRYKVTKRGQDVALRCDPISGHVSLYWYRQALGQGPEFLTYFNYEAQQDKSGLPNDRFSAERPEGSISTLTIQRTEQRDSAMYRCASSPTGERANSPLHFGNGTRLTVT.